Listed here are 8 T cell receptor beta chains from one sample, sequenced in a study of radiotherapy plus CTLA-4 blockade in lung cancer. The protocol was immunoSEQ multiplex PCR, while the TCRdb copy is restricted to in-frame clones and leaves out a portion. Found here are about 36,000 clones, more than 70% of them singletons; the top ten hold 5.8%. Sequenced here: peripheral blood, sampled from a patient treated with radiotherapy plus ipilimumab. The receptors stem from a human donor with non-small cell lung cancer who had stable disease on radiotherapy plus ipilimumab.

In its sample, this clone was seen once. An end of the junction does not agree with germline; a read error may underlie this. The chain is built from TRBV7-7 and TRBJ2-7, with 8 bases matching TRBD1. There are 14 residues in the CDR3. The germline V gene has CDR1 SSHAT and CDR2 FNYEAQ (reference sequence). The CDR3 loop is CASSLRGQGDEQYF. The CDR3 DNA follows: TGTGCTAGCAGCTTACGCGGACAGGGTGACGAGCAGTACTTC.

Points on this clone: Distinct nucleotide sequences in the sample also encode this CDR3. The rearrangement links TRBV18 to TRBJ2-7, with a possible D match to TRBD2 (6 bases). Trimming cost V 0 bases and J 1 base, with 7 bases left between them. This CDR3 region has 14 residues. Per the germline V gene, CDR1 is KGHSH and CDR2 is LQKENI. The CDR3 protein is CASSPPSGSYEQYF. For the CDR3, the DNA is TGTGCCAGCTCACCACCTAGCGGATCCTACGAGCAGTACTTC. Supplemented by reference TRBV18 and TRBJ2-7, the full variable domain reads NAGVMQNPRHLVRRRGQEARLRCSPMKGHSHVYWYRQLPEEGLKFMVYLQKENIIDESGMPKERFSAEFPKEGPSILRIQQVVRGDSAAYFCASSPPSGSYEQYFGPGTRLTVT.

The chain combines TRBV23-1 with TRBJ2-7; TRBD1 matches at 7 bases. TRBV23-1 has ORF status, its function being uncertain. The CDR3 runs 17 residues. Trimming at V came to 4 bases and at J to 3 bases, leaving 15 bases not matched to a gene. The CDR3 DNA sequence: TGCGCCAGCAGTCTGCCGGGACAGCTCATTTTTTACTACGAGCAGTACTTC. Amino acid sequence: CASSLPGQLIFYYEQYF.

The genes are TRBV19 and TRBJ1-2; D remains unclear. The CDR3 is made up of 10 amino acids. Trimming pared 7 bases from V and 3 bases from J, leaving 3 bases between. The germline V gene has CDR1 LNHDA and CDR2 SQIVND (reference sequence). This CDR3 is CASTYYGYTF. CDR3 DNA: TGTGCCAGTACGTACTATGGCTACACCTTC.

The CDR3 region is CASSSTRGQETQYF. The CDR3 DNA follows: TGTGCCAGCAGCTCCACTAGAGGCCAAGAGACCCAGTACTTC. The chain couples TRBV7-9 to TRBJ2-5; D perhaps matches TRBD2 (5 bases). With 4 bases removed from V and 1 base from J, the gap between germline ends came to 10 bases. Germline-derived CDR1 and CDR2 are SEHNR and FQNEAQ (reference sequence). The CDR3 has 14 residues.

This chain links TRBV21-1 with TRBJ1-3. TRBV21-1 is assigned pseudogene status. This CDR3 comprises 15 residues. The CDR3 reads CASTPRRTSGNTIYF. For the CDR3, the DNA is TGTGCCAGCACTCCGAGGAGGACTTCTGGAAACACCATATATTTT.

This rearrangement joins TRBV11-2 to TRBJ2-5; D is possibly TRBD2 (6 bases). CDR3 size: 15 residues. V shed 6 bases and J shed 2 bases, with 16 bases lying between them. CDR1 is SGHAT, CDR2 FQNNGV, per germline. Here the CDR3 reads CASSRRASEQETQYF. CDR3 DNA sequence: TGTGCCAGCAGTCGCAGGGCTAGCGAACAAGAGACCCAGTACTTC.

The CDR3 nucleotides read TGTGCCAGCAGCGTATACCCTGGGACAGCTATGAACACTGAAGCTTTCTTT. This sequence encodes CASSVYPGTAMNTEAFF. The chain combines TRBV9 with TRBJ1-1, with 7 bases aligning to TRBD1. Germline loops: CDR1 SGDLS, CDR2 YYNGEE. The CDR3 has 17 amino acids. Trimming took 1 base from V and 0 from J; bases not matched to a gene: 9. The whole variable domain, remainder taken from reference TRBV9 and TRBJ1-1, is DSGVTQTPKHLITATGQRVTLRCSPRSGDLSVYWYQQSLDQGLQFLIQYYNGEERAKGNILERFSAQQFPDLHSELNLSSLELGDSALYFCASSVYPGTAMNTEAFFGQGTRLTVV.